One sample yielded the 13 T cell receptor beta chains listed below, sequenced in a study of Graves' ophthalmopathy and Graves' hyperthyroidism. Beta-chain TCR CDR3 regions were amplified from RNA transcripts. First-round RT-PCR with HTBI primers preceded a second-round multiplex PCR. TCRdb reanalysed the multiplex PCR reads using MiXCR and keeps one entry per CDR3 protein. The table has about 480,000 distinct CDR3 sequences, over 13% seen once. The sample comprised blood. The receptors were sampled from a woman under 40 with Graves' ophthalmopathy.

This clonotype turned up a few times. J is TRBJ1-1 and V is TRBV5-1, with 8 bases lining up with TRBD1. CDR1 is SGHRS, CDR2 YFSETQ, per germline. The CDR3 covers 16 residues. Losses at the gene ends were 2 bases for V and 0 bases for J; bases not matched to a gene: 6. CDR3 sequence (DNA): TGCGCCAGCAGCTTAACCGGGACAGGAATGAACACTGAAGCTTTCTTT. Translating gives CASSLTGTGMNTEAFF.

This clonotype showed up many times. This sequence joins TRBV6-5 and TRBJ2-5; the D call may be TRBD1 or TRBD2 (5 bases each). V lost 11 bases and J 1 base, leaving 14 bases between the germline ends. Germline loops: CDR1 MNHEY, CDR2 SVGAGI. The CDR3 runs 13 residues. CDR3 sequence reads: CAGAGAAQETQYF. In nucleotides, the CDR3 is TGTGCCGGCGCCGGGGCGGCCCAAGAGACCCAGTACTTC.

This rearrangement joins TRBV27 to TRBJ2-4; D unresolved. The CDR3 sequence is 14 residues long. V gave up 2 bases and J gave up 6 bases, with 11 bases separating them. Germline CDR1 MNHEY, CDR2 SMNVEV (reference sequence). This CDR3 reads CASSLVAGGNIQYF. The DNA for the CDR3 is TGTGCCAGCAGTTTAGTGGCCGGTGGAAACATTCAGTACTTC.

This clonotype was detected many times. The V gene is TRBV4-1, the J gene TRBJ1-1; TRBD1 aligns across 7 bases. This CDR3 region has 18 residues. The germline V gene encodes CDR1 MGHRA and CDR2 YSYEKL. Germline trimming cut 4 bases from V and 7 bases from J; bases unmatched to any gene: 21. This CDR3 is CASSPYGGGFPLLGEAFF. The CDR3, as DNA: TGCGCCAGCAGCCCCTATGGAGGGGGCTTCCCCCTACTTGGTGAAGCTTTCTTT.

This clonotype was recorded at least ten times. The chain couples TRBV7-3 to TRBJ1-1; D may be TRBD1 (5 bases). The germline V gene has CDR1 SGHTA and CDR2 FQGTGA. The CDR3 is made up of 14 amino acids. V was trimmed by 6 bases and J by 5 bases, leaving 16 bases between them. CDR3 loop: CASSVQGTGTEAFF. DNA for the CDR3: TGTGCCAGCAGTGTACAAGGGACGGGGACTGAAGCTTTCTTT.

The chain couples TRBV28 to TRBJ1-5; weak D call: TRBD1 (6 bases). The CDR3 covers 14 residues. CDR1 and CDR2 from the germline V gene are MDHEN and SYDVKM. V was shortened by 6 bases and J by 7 bases, with 16 bases between the two germline ends. The DNA of the CDR3 is TGTGCCAGCAGGGTAGACAGGCCCCCGCAGCCCCAGCATTTT. Translation: CASRVDRPPQPQHF.

This clonotype was seen a few times. CDR3: CASSPPGQGFGETQYF. The CDR3 nucleotides read TGTGCCAGCTCACCCCCGGGACAGGGGTTTGGAGAGACCCAGTACTTC. This rearrangement joins TRBV18 to TRBJ2-5, with 10 positions matching TRBD1. Germline V lookup: CDR1 KGHSH, CDR2 LQKENI. V lost 3 bases to trimming and J lost 4 bases; unmatched junction nucleotides: 8. The CDR3 runs to 16 residues.

The genes are TRBV12-3 or TRBV12-4 and TRBJ1-6, with a tentative D call TRBD1 (5 bases). With 8 bases removed from V and 1 base from J, the gap between germline ends came to 18 bases. The CDR3 spans 17 residues. The CDR3 loop is CASRRDSLSSYNSPLHF. The DNA for the CDR3 is TGTGCCAGCCGCCGGGACTCCCTTTCTTCCTATAATTCACCCCTCCACTTT.

This clonotype was recorded many times. The chain employs TRBV6-5 and TRBJ2-7; D not certain. The CDR3 has 13 residues. Germline values: CDR1 MNHEY, CDR2 SVGAGI. Trimming removed 8 bases from V and 3 bases from J, with 14 bases in between. CDR3 nucleotides: TGTGCCAGCCAAACCCGCGTTCTCTACGAGCAGTACTTC. Translated: CASQTRVLYEQYF.

This clonotype was found many times. The chain uses TRBV9 and TRBJ2-5; TRBD2 matches 8 bases. The CDR3 extends over 17 amino acids. Germline CDR1 is SGDLS and CDR2 is YYNGEE. The junction had 12 bases not matched to a gene; V was cut back by 1 base and J by 4 bases. The CDR3 nucleotides are TGTGCCAGCAGCGTAAAAGGACTAGCTTTCTCGGGAGAGACCCAGTACTTC. Protein product: CASSVKGLAFSGETQYF.

This clonotype was counted at least ten times. This chain joins TRBV10-3 and TRBJ1-2; perhaps TRBD1 as D (6 bases). The CDR3 is made up of 15 amino acids. V gave up 8 bases and J gave up 4 bases, with 20 bases separating them. Germline-derived CDR1 and CDR2 are ENHRY and SYGVKD. CDR3 coding DNA: TGTGCCATCCCGAAATGGGGGCCCTTAGGCTATGGCTACACCTTC. Encoded protein: CAIPKWGPLGYGYTF.

The table lists this clonotype with a few counts. This sequence joins TRBV20-1 and TRBJ1-1; no clear D. CDR1 is DFQATT and CDR2 is SNEGSKA in the germline V gene (reference sequence). V was trimmed by 5 bases and J by 0 bases, leaving 10 bases between them. This CDR3 is built from 13 residues. DNA of the CDR3: TGCAGTGCTTTTCTCAACTTGAACACTGAAGCTTTCTTT. Residues: CSAFLNLNTEAFF.

In its sample, this clonotype was seen many times. The rearrangement uses TRBV6-1 and TRBJ1-5; maybe TRBD1 (5 bases). Per germline, CDR1 MNHNS and CDR2 SASEGT. This CDR3 comprises 14 residues. V lost 7 bases to trimming and J lost 2 bases, with 12 bases between them. The CDR3 loop is CASTGSRGNQPQHF. The CDR3 coding sequence is TGTGCCAGCACTGGGTCCAGGGGCAATCAGCCCCAGCATTTT.